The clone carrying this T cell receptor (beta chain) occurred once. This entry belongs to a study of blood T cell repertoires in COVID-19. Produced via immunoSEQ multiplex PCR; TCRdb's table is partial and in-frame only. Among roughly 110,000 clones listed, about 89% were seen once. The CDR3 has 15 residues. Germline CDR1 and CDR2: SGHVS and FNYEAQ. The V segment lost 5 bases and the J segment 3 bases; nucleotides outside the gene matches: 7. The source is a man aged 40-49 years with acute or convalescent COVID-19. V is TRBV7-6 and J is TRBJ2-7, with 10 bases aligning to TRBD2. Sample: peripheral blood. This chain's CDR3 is CASSPRLAGFYEQYF. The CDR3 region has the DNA TGTGCCAGCAGCCCACGACTAGCGGGCTTCTACGAGCAGTACTTC.